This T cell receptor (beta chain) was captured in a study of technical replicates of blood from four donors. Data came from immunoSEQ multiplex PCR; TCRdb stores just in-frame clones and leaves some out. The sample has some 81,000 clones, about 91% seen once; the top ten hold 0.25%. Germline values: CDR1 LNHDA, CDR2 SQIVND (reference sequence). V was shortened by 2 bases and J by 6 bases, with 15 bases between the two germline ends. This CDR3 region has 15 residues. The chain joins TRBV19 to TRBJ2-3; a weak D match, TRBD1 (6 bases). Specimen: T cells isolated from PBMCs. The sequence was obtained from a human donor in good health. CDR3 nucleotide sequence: TGTGCCAGTAGTATAAATCAGGGGCGGAGGGATACGCAGTATTTT. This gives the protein CASSINQGRRDTQYF. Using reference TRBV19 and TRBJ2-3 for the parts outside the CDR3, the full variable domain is DGGITQSPKYLFRKEGQNVTLSCEQNLNHDAMYWYRQDPGQGLRLIYYSQIVNDFQKGDIAEGYSVSREKKESFPLTVTSAQKNPTAFYLCASSINQGRRDTQYFGPGTRLTVL.